This T cell receptor beta chain was found in a study of cytomegalovirus exposure and HLA in healthy donors. Background on the study: Ancestry clustering placed around 81% of some 400 genotyped donors in the Caucasian-associated cluster.

A word on this clone: Its antigen is undetermined.

The CDR3 extends over 13 amino acids. CDR1 SNHLY and CDR2 FYNNEI come from the germline V gene. The V and J ends lost 6 bases and 4 bases respectively, with 12 bases between them. Regarding the study as a whole: Compared with the roughly 670-donor mean, an Asian-associated ancestry cluster reportedly had fewer N-insertions, according to a later analysis. In an earlier analysis, in some 600 donors, most V segments appeared productive either ~87% or ~30% of the time. The investigators catalogued under 200 TCR beta chains as cytomegalovirus-associated.

60 Vbeta and 13 Jbeta primers were used in PCR. Assay used: immunoSEQ multiplex PCR; TCRdb lists only in-frame clones, some missing. The data show approximately 190,000 clones, 75% to 90% seen once. This TCR was recovered from a middle-aged man in good health and CMV-seropositive. The chain joins TRBV2 to TRBJ1-2; TRBD1 might be the D (6 bases). The specimen sequenced was PBMCs. CDR3 sequence (DNA): TGTGCCAGCAGCCGACAGGCCTCCTATGGCTACACCTTC. This sequence encodes CASSRQASYGYTF.